This record looks at one T cell receptor (beta chain) sequence and its context. The method was immunoSEQ multiplex PCR; TCRdb's version includes in-frame clones alone and lacks a portion of them. Here the sample spans about 55,000 clones, around 84% being singletons. This entry belongs to a study of blood T cell repertoires in COVID-19. Study in general: The United States, Italy and Spain provided the acute and convalescent COVID-19 samples.

Germline values: CDR1 SGHTS, CDR2 YDEGEE. V was shortened by 2 bases and J by 9 bases, with 12 bases between the two germline ends. The CDR3 is 14 residues long. The rearrangement uses TRBV5-8 and TRBJ1-6; D not certain. The source material was peripheral blood. This clonotype was sampled from a human donor in a cohort sampled during active or convalescent COVID-19. The CDR3 protein is CASSLVRGSSPLHF. CDR3 DNA: TGTGCCAGCAGCTTAGTACGAGGGAGTTCACCCCTCCACTTT. The full variable domain, rest sourced from reference TRBV5-8 and TRBJ1-6, is EAGVTQSPTHLIKTRGQQATLRCSPISGHTSVYWYQQALGLGLQFLLWYDEGEERNRGNFPPRFSGRQFPNYSSELNVNALELEDSALYLCASSLVRGSSPLHFGNGTRLTVT.